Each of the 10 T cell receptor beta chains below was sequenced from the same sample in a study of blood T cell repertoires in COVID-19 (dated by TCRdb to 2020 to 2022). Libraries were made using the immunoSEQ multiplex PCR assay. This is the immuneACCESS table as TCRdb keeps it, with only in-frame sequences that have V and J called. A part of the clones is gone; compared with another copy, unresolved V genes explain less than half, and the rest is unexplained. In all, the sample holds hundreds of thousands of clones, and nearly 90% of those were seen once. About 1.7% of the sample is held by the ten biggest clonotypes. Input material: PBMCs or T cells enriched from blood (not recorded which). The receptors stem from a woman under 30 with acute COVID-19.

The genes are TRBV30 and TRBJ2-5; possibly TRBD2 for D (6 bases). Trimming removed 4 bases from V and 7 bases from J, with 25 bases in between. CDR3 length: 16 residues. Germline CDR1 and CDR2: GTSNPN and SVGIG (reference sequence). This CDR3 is CAWIAEPGTAALTQYF. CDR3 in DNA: TGTGCCTGGATAGCGGAACCCGGGACTGCTGCATTGACCCAGTACTTC.

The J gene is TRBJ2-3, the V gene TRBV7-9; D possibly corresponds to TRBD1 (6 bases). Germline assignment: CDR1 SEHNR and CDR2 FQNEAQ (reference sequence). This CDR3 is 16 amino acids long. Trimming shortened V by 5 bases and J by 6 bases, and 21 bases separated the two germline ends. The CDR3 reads CASSLPQDSTLDTQYF. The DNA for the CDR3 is TGTGCCAGCAGCCTGCCCCAGGACAGCACTCTGGATACGCAGTATTTT. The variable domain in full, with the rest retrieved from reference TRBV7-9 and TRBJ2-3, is DTGVSQNPRHKITKRGQNVTFRCDPISEHNRLYWYRQTLGQGPEFLTYFQNEAQLEKSRLLSDRFSAERPKGSFSTLEIQRTEQGDSAMYLCASSLPQDSTLDTQYFGPGTRLTVL.

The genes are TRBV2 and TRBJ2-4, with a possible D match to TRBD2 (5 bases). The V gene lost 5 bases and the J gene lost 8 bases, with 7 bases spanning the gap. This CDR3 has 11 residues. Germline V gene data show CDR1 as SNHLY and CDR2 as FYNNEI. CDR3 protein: CASSPRDIQYF. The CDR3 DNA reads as TGTGCCAGCAGTCCGAGGGACATTCAGTACTTC.

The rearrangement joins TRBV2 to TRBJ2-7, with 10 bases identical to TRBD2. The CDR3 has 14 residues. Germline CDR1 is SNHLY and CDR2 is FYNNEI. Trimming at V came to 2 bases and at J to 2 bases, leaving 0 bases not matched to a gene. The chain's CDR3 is CASSESGRAYEQYF. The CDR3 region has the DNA TGTGCCAGCAGTGAAAGCGGGAGGGCCTACGAGCAGTACTTC.

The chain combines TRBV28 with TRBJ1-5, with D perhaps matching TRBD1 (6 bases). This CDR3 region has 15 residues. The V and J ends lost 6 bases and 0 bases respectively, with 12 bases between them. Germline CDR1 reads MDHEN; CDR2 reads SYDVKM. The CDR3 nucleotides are TGTGCCAGCAGAAGGACAGTCCATAGCAATCAGCCCCAGCATTTT. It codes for CASRRTVHSNQPQHF.

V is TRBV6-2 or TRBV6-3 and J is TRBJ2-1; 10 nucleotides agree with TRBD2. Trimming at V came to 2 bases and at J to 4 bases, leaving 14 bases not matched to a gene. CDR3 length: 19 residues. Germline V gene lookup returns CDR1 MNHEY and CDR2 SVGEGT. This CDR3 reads CASSYPTSGSSRRYNEQFF. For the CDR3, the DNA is TGTGCCAGCAGTTACCCGACTAGCGGGTCTTCTCGGAGATACAATGAGCAGTTCTTC.

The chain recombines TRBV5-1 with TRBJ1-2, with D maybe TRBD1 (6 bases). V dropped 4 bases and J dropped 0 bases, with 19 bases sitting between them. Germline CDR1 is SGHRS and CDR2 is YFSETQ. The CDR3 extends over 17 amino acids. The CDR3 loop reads CASSPGQQNSPNYGYTF. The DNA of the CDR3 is TGCGCCAGCAGCCCCGGACAGCAAAACTCCCCTAACTATGGCTACACCTTC.

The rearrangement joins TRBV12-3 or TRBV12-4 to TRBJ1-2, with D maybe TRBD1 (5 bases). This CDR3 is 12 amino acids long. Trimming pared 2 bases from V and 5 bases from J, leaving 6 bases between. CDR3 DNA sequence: TGTGCCAGCAGTTTAACAGGATATGGCTACACCTTC. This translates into CASSLTGYGYTF.

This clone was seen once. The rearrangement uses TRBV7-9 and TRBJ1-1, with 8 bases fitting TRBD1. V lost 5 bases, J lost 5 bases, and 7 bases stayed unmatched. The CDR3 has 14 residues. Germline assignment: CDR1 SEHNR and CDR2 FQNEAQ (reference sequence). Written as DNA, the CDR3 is TGTGCCAGCAGCCTAAGCAGGGGGCGAACTGAAGCTTTCTTT. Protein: CASSLSRGRTEAFF.

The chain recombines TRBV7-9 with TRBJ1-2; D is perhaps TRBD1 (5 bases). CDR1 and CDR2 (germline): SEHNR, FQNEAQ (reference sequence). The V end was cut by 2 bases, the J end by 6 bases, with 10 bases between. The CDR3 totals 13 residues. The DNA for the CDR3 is TGTGCCAGCAGCTTACAAACCAGGGATGGCTACACCTTC. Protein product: CASSLQTRDGYTF.